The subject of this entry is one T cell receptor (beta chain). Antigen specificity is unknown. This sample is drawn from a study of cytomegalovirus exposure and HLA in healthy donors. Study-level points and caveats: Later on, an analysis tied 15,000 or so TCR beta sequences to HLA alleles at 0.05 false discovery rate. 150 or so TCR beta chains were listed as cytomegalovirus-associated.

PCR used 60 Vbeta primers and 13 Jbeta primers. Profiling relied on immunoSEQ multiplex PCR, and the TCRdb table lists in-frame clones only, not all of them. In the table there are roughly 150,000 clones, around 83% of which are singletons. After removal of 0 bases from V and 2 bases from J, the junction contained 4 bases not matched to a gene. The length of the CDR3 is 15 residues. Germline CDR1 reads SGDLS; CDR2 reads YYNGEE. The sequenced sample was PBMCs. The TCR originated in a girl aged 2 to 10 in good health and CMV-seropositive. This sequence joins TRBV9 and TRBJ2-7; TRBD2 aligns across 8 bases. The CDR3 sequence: CASSVATSGTYEQYF. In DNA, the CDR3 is TGTGCCAGCAGCGTAGCCACTAGCGGTACCTACGAGCAGTACTTC.